The following is a T cell receptor beta chain sequence with its context. The antigen is undetermined. Germline assignment: CDR1 MNHEY and CDR2 SVGAGI. Trimming removed 0 bases at V and 4 bases at J, with 10 bases between. The length of the CDR3 is 14 residues. The sample originates from a study of cytomegalovirus exposure and HLA in healthy donors. General study points: The study designated roughly 150 TCR beta chains cytomegalovirus-associated.

The donors (healthy individuals) were bone marrow donors. PCR was performed using 60 Vbeta and 13 Jbeta primers. Measured with immunoSEQ multiplex PCR; TCRdb has only the in-frame clones, and not every one. Counted here are 200,000 or so clones, under 90% occurring once; the ten biggest clones make up roughly 0.095%. The V and J genes are TRBV6-5 and TRBJ2-7; maybe TRBD2 (5 bases). The sample taken for sequencing was PBMCs. The clonotype was recovered from a boy between 2 and 10 years old in good health and CMV-seronegative. The DNA for the CDR3 is TGTGCCAGCAGTTACTCGCATCGAGGGTACGAGCAGTACTTC. Residues: CASSYSHRGYEQYF.